Shown below are 30 T cell receptor beta chains from a single sample sequenced in a study of shared clonotypes between healthy human individuals. Naive-designated CD8 cells lacked CD45RO, were positively enriched for CCR7, and omitted terminally differentiated effector memory CD45RA+ cells. Sequencing was performed with immunoSEQ multiplex PCR; in TCRdb, only in-frame clones are kept and a portion is missing. The sample has about 800,000 clones, around 96% seen once. Sequences were obtained from naive CD8+ T cells sorted from blood. These receptor sequences come from a man under 40 in good health.

This chain connects TRBV4-1 to TRBJ2-2; 8 nucleotides agree with TRBD2. The CDR3 runs 16 residues. With V trimmed by 0 bases and J by 6 bases, 6 bases remained unmatched. CDR1 is MGHRA and CDR2 is YSYEKL in the germline V gene. In DNA form, the CDR3 reads TGCGCCAGCAGCCAAGATATGAGCGGGAGTTCCGGGGAGCTGTTTTTT. Translating gives CASSQDMSGSSGELFF.

This clone was seen a single time. This chain connects TRBV2 to TRBJ2-7; D gene ambiguous. Germline V CDR1 and CDR2: SNHLY, FYNNEI. The V end was cut by 11 bases, the J end by 0 bases, with 17 bases between. The CDR3 runs to 14 residues. The CDR3 here is CASQGQAFSYEQYF. CDR3 nucleotides: TGTGCCTCCCAAGGGCAGGCCTTCTCCTACGAGCAGTACTTC.

This chain uses TRBV7-2 with TRBJ2-7; D possibly corresponds to TRBD1 (6 bases). V lost 2 bases and J 4 bases, leaving 9 bases between the germline ends. The CDR3 runs 13 residues. The germline V gene encodes CDR1 SGHTA and CDR2 FQGNSA. This chain's CDR3 is CASSLNREYEQYF. The CDR3 DNA reads as TGTGCCAGCAGCTTAAACAGGGAATACGAGCAGTACTTC.

Only one count was recorded for this clone. The chain couples TRBV29-1 to TRBJ2-1, with 11 positions matching TRBD2. The ends lost 6 bases at V and 3 bases at J; junction bases unmatched: 4. This CDR3 spans 14 amino acids. The germline gives CDR1 SQVTM, CDR2 ANQGSEA. CDR3 nucleotide sequence: TGCAGCGTCGAGACTAGCGGGGACTACAATGAGCAGTTCTTC. This codes for CSVETSGDYNEQFF.

The chain couples TRBV6-6 to TRBJ2-1, with a weak D call TRBD1 (5 bases). Trimming pared 0 bases from V and 2 bases from J, leaving 11 bases between. The CDR3 is made up of 16 amino acids. Germline V lookup: CDR1 MNHNY, CDR2 SVGAGI (reference sequence). In DNA, the CDR3 is TGTGCCAGCAGTTACTCGATGCTGGGGCCCTACAATGAGCAGTTCTTC. Its protein product is CASSYSMLGPYNEQFF.

The V and J genes are TRBV7-9 and TRBJ2-7, with D unclear. The CDR3 runs 12 residues. Trimming shortened V by 3 bases and J by 5 bases, and 8 bases separated the two germline ends. From germline, CDR1 is SEHNR and CDR2 FQNEAQ (reference sequence). CDR3 DNA sequence: TGTGCCAGCAGCTTTTACAGCAACGAGCAGTACTTC. This sequence encodes CASSFYSNEQYF.

This clone was recorded only once. The chain recombines TRBV7-9 with TRBJ2-2, with D possibly TRBD1 on 5 matching bases. Germline CDR1 SEHNR, CDR2 FQNEAQ (reference sequence). This CDR3 spans 16 amino acids. Trimming removed 5 bases from V and 5 bases from J, with 18 bases in between. The CDR3 DNA reads as TGTGCCAGCAGCCCGGTGATGTGGGGCAGGACCGGGGAGCTGTTTTTT. It translates to CASSPVMWGRTGELFF.

The genes are TRBV7-9 and TRBJ2-2; tentatively, D is TRBD2 (6 bases). In germline, CDR1 is SEHNR, CDR2 FQNEAQ (reference sequence). The CDR3 consists of 15 residues. Trimming removed 4 bases at V and 6 bases at J, with 15 bases between. CDR3 nucleotide sequence: TGTGCCAGCAGCTCCGGGGTGGAGCGGGCCGGGGAGCTGTTTTTT. It is translated as CASSSGVERAGELFF.

The chain uses TRBV7-8 and TRBJ1-4, with D unclear. The ends were cut back, 5 bases at V and 0 bases at J, with 10 bases in the middle. CDR3 size: 15 residues. Germline CDR1 reads SGHVS; CDR2 reads FQNEAQ. The CDR3 sequence is CASSANSATNEKLFF. The DNA of the CDR3 is TGTGCCAGCAGCGCGAACAGTGCAACTAATGAAAAACTGTTTTTT.

V is TRBV5-6 and J is TRBJ1-2; no clear D. In germline, CDR1 is SGHDT, CDR2 YYEEEE. This CDR3 spans 13 amino acids. Trimming left V 2 bases short and J 4 bases short, with 9 bases between. The CDR3 nucleotides are TGTGCCAGCAGCTTTGAGAGAGTCTATGGCTACACCTTC. Translation gives CASSFERVYGYTF.

The chain employs TRBV6-5 and TRBJ2-1; D might be TRBD1 or TRBD2, each matching 5 bases. Trimming removed 2 bases from V and 10 bases from J, with 9 bases in between. The CDR3 has 12 amino acids. Germline CDR1 reads MNHEY; CDR2 reads SVGAGI. The CDR3, as DNA: TGTGCCAGCAGTTACCTGGGGGAAGAGCAGTTCTTC. Translating it yields CASSYLGEEQFF.

This sequence joins TRBV7-6 and TRBJ2-5; D unclear. The CDR3 runs to 15 residues. In germline, CDR1 is SGHVS, CDR2 FNYEAQ. With 2 bases removed from V and 2 bases from J, the gap between germline ends came to 12 bases. This CDR3 reads CASSLWVNAQETQYF. In DNA form, the CDR3 reads TGTGCCAGCAGCTTATGGGTAAACGCGCAAGAGACCCAGTACTTC.

This chain's CDR3 is CASSFGTPNTGELFF. DNA for the CDR3: TGTGCCAGCAGCTTCGGGACACCGAACACCGGGGAGCTGTTTTTT. This chain links TRBV4-2 with TRBJ2-2; possibly TRBD1 for D (6 bases). Germline V gene sequence: CDR1 LGHNA, CDR2 YNFKEQ. CDR3 length: 15 residues. Trimming pared 5 bases from V and 0 bases from J, leaving 10 bases between.

The chain has TRBV5-5 and TRBJ2-7; 10 nucleotides match TRBD2. Germline loops: CDR1 SGHKS, CDR2 YYEKEE (reference sequence). J was trimmed by 3 bases and V by 0 bases; bases with no gene match: 0. The CDR3 consists of 14 residues. CDR3 DNA: TGTGCCAGCAGCTTGGGGACTAGCGGCTACGAGCAGTACTTC. This encodes CASSLGTSGYEQYF.

The genes are TRBV6-5 and TRBJ1-2; no firm D call. The length of the CDR3 is 15 residues. Looked up from germline, CDR1 is MNHEY and CDR2 is SVGAGI. Trimming removed 8 bases from V and 5 bases from J, with 21 bases in between. The CDR3 here is CASATIPPPIYGYTF. The CDR3 region has the DNA TGTGCCAGCGCGACCATTCCCCCCCCGATATATGGCTACACCTTC.

The CDR3 region has the DNA TGCAGCGTTGTGGACAGGGTGGGACAGTACTTC. It is translated as CSVVDRVGQYF. The V gene is TRBV29-1, the J gene TRBJ2-7; 8 nucleotides align to TRBD1. This CDR3 has 11 amino acids. With 4 bases clipped from V and 10 bases from J, the junction kept 6 bases outside the gene matches. Germline loops: CDR1 SQVTM, CDR2 ANQGSEA.

The chain carries TRBV27 and TRBJ2-5; 10 nucleotides align to TRBD1. Germline CDR1 reads MNHEY; CDR2 reads SMNVEV (reference sequence). Trimming removed 5 bases from V and 5 bases from J; junction bases left unmatched: 5. This CDR3 comprises 14 residues. The CDR3 is CASSPTGGRETQYF. The DNA of the CDR3 is TGTGCCAGCAGTCCGACAGGGGGCCGGGAGACCCAGTACTTC.

The chain couples TRBV10-3 to TRBJ2-1; TRBD2 aligns across 9 bases. The germline V gene has CDR1 ENHRY and CDR2 SYGVKD. The trim removed 5 bases at V and 5 bases at J, leaving 10 bases unmatched. The CDR3 is made up of 16 amino acids. This CDR3 is CAISLSSGMKNNEQFF. The CDR3 DNA is TGTGCCATCAGTCTTTCTAGCGGGATGAAGAACAATGAGCAGTTCTTC.

This chain joins TRBV9 and TRBJ1-2; D is undetermined. Germline assignment: CDR1 SGDLS and CDR2 YYNGEE. The CDR3 runs 14 residues. Trimming left V 0 bases short and J 6 bases short, with 12 bases between. The CDR3 region is CASSVGGERDGYTF. Here the CDR3 DNA reads TGTGCCAGCAGCGTAGGAGGCGAGAGGGATGGCTACACCTTC.

The chain joins TRBV6-6 to TRBJ1-2, with 7 positions matching TRBD1. V shed 11 bases and J 6 bases; nucleotides not matched to a gene: 9. Germline V gene sequence: CDR1 MNHNY, CDR2 SVGAGI (reference sequence). The CDR3 is 12 residues long. The CDR3 region is CAGGEGADGYTF. CDR3 coding DNA: TGTGCCGGTGGGGAGGGGGCAGATGGCTACACCTTC.

The chain joins TRBV5-6 to TRBJ1-5; 8 bases map to TRBD1. After removal of 2 bases from V and 6 bases from J, the junction contained 7 bases not matched to a gene. CDR3 length: 15 residues. CDR1 and CDR2 from the germline V gene are SGHDT and YYEEEE. CDR3 sequence: CASSLSGGAGQPQHF. The DNA of the CDR3 is TGTGCCAGCAGCTTATCAGGGGGCGCCGGTCAGCCCCAGCATTTT. The full variable domain, in which reference TRBV5-6 and TRBJ1-5 provide the parts outside the CDR3, is DAGVTQSPTHLIKTRGQQVTLRCSPKSGHDTVSWYQQALGQGPQFIFQYYEEEERQRGNFPDRFSGHQFPNYSSELNVNALLLGDSALYLCASSLSGGAGQPQHFGDGTRLSIL.

As regards this clone: This CDR3 is also generated by other DNA sequences in the sample. CDR3 in DNA: TGTGCCACCAGCAGAGAGGGACAGGGAAATCAGCCCCAGCATTTT. Protein: CATSREGQGNQPQHF. V is TRBV15 and J is TRBJ1-5; 9 bases agree with TRBD1. V dropped 0 bases and J dropped 4; count of bases not matched to a gene: 1. Germline CDR1 is LNHNV and CDR2 is YYDKDF (reference sequence). The CDR3 covers 15 residues.

This chain links TRBV27 with TRBJ1-2; TRBD1 matches at 8 bases. The V gene end was trimmed by 4 bases and the J gene end by 4 bases; junction bases not matched to a gene: 5. Germline V CDR1 and CDR2: MNHEY, SMNVEV (reference sequence). This CDR3 contains 14 residues. The CDR3 spells CASSSDRVGYGYTF. The DNA of the CDR3 is TGTGCCAGCAGTTCGGACAGGGTGGGCTATGGCTACACCTTC.

The chain has TRBV19 and TRBJ1-2, with D tentatively TRBD1 (5 bases). The V end lost 6 bases, the J end lost 4 bases, and 15 bases lay between the germline ends. From germline, CDR1 is LNHDA and CDR2 SQIVND (reference sequence). The CDR3 consists of 14 residues. As DNA, the CDR3 is TGTGCCAGTAGCCCACTCACAGGTCTCTATGGCTACACCTTC. Translated, it gives CASSPLTGLYGYTF.

The chain recombines TRBV29-1 with TRBJ2-3, with 8 bases that match TRBD2. Germline V gene lookup returns CDR1 SQVTM and CDR2 ANQGSEA. Trimming cost V 7 bases and J 0 bases; bases outside gene matches: 12. This CDR3 has 16 amino acids. The CDR3 is CSAEDGAGVSTDTQYF. CDR3 DNA: TGCAGCGCCGAAGATGGAGCGGGGGTTAGCACAGATACGCAGTATTTT.

This chain joins TRBV7-9 and TRBJ1-1; 10 nucleotides line up with TRBD1. V was pared by 5 bases and J by 5 bases, with 14 bases of the junction left unmatched. CDR3 size: 17 residues. Germline CDR1 SEHNR, CDR2 FQNEAQ (reference sequence). The CDR3 sequence is CASSPANRDRGNTEAFF. CDR3 DNA: TGTGCCAGCAGCCCCGCTAATCGGGACAGGGGTAATACTGAAGCTTTCTTT.

This chain connects TRBV27 to TRBJ2-1; D remains ambiguous. The CDR3 contains 13 residues. CDR1 is MNHEY, CDR2 SMNVEV, per germline (reference sequence). V was pared by 4 bases and J by 4 bases, with 8 bases between. DNA of the CDR3: TGTGCCAGCAGTTATGGAGATTACAATGAGCAGTTCTTC. Protein sequence: CASSYGDYNEQFF.

V gene TRBV30 combines with J gene TRBJ2-3; tentatively, D is TRBD1 (6 bases). Trimming left V 1 base short and J 2 bases short, with 7 bases between. CDR1 and CDR2 (germline): GTSNPN, SVGIG (reference sequence). There are 13 residues in the CDR3. CDR3 in DNA: TGTGCCTGGAGTGAGGGGGTCACAGATACGCAGTATTTT. This encodes CAWSEGVTDTQYF.

V and J are TRBV7-2 and TRBJ1-2; the match to TRBD1 covers 8 bases. The germline V gene has CDR1 SGHTA and CDR2 FQGNSA. V was clipped by 8 bases and J by 0 bases; unmatched bases: 5. The CDR3 is made up of 14 amino acids. This CDR3 is CASDRGTTNYGYTF. The DNA for the CDR3 is TGTGCCAGCGACAGGGGAACAACTAACTATGGCTACACCTTC.

The V gene is TRBV28, the J gene TRBJ1-1; weak D call: TRBD1 (6 bases). Trimming took off 5 bases at V and 6 bases at J, with 13 bases between the two ends. CDR1 and CDR2 (germline): MDHEN, SYDVKM. The CDR3 consists of 13 residues. CDR3 loop: CASSRPWGPEAFF. CDR3 DNA: TGTGCCAGCAGTAGGCCGTGGGGGCCTGAAGCTTTCTTT.